This T cell receptor beta chain was profiled in a study of T cell responses to AZD1222 COVID-19 vaccine. CDR1 and CDR2 (germline): SQVTM, ANQGSEA. This CDR3 contains 13 residues. The trim removed 4 bases at V and 0 bases at J, leaving 2 bases unmatched. Profiled with immunoSEQ multiplex PCR; TCRdb holds only in-frame clones, not every one. Of some 90,000 clones in the sample, just over 85% were seen once. The receptor was isolated from an adult in good health. The sample was peripheral blood, taken on day 0 of AZD1222 vaccination. V and J are TRBV29-1 and TRBJ2-7; 8 nucleotides match TRBD2. The CDR3 coding sequence is TGCAGCGTTGGGCTAGCGGGCTCCTACGAGCAGTACTTC. Translation: CSVGLAGSYEQYF.